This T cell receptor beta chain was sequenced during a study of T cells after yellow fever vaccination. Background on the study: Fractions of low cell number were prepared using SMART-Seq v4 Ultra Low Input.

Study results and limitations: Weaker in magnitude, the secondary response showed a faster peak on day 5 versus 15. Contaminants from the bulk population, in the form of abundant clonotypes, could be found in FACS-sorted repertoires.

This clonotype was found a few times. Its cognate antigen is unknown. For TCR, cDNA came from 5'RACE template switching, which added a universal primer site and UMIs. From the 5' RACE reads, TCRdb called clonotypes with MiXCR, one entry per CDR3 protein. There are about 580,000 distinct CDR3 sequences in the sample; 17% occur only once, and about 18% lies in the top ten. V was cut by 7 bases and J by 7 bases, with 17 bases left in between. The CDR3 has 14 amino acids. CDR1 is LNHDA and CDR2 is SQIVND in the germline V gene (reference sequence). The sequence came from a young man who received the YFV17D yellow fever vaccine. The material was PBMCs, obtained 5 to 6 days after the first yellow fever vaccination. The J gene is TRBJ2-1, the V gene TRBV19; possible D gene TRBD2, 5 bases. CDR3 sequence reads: CASISVGNRNEQFF. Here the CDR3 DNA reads TGTGCCAGTATTAGTGTCGGGAATCGGAATGAGCAGTTCTTC. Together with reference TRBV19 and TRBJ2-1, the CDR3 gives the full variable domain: DGGITQSPKYLFRKEGQNVTLSCEQNLNHDAMYWYRQDPGQGLRLIYYSQIVNDFQKGDIAEGYSVSREKKESFPLTVTSAQKNPTAFYLCASISVGNRNEQFFGPGTRLTVL.